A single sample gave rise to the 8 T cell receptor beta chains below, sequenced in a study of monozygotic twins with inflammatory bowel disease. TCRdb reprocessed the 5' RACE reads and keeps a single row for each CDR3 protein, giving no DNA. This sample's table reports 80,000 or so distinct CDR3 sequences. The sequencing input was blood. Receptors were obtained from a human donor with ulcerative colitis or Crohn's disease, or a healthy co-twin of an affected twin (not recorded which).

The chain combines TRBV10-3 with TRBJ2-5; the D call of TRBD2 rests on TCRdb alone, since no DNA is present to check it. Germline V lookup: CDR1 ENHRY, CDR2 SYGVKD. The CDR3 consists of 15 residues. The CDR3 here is CAISESWREGETQYF.

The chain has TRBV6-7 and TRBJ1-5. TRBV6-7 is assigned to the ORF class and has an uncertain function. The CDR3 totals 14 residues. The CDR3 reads CARLRPTFNQPQHF.

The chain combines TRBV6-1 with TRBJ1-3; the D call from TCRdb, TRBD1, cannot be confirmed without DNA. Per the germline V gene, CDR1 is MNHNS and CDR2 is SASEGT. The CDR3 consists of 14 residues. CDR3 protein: CASGDTGRGNTIYF.

The CDR3: CTSSSGLNTDTQYF. The chain couples TRBV5-1 to TRBJ2-3; TCRdb calls TRBD1, which cannot be checked without DNA. This CDR3 contains 14 residues. Germline V CDR1 and CDR2: SGHRS, YFSETQ.

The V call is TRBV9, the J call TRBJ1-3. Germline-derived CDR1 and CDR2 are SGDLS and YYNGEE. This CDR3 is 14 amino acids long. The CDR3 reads CASSLTASGNTIYF.

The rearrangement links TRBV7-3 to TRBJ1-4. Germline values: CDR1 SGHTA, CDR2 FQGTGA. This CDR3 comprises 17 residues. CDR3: CASSLTCQDRTNEKLFF.

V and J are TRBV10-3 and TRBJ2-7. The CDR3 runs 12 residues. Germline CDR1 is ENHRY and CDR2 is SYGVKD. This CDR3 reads CAISEPPVEQYF.

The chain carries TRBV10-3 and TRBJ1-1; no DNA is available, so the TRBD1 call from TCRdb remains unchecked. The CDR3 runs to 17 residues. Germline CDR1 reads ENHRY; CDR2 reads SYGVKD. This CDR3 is CAITKNEMDRGMGEAFF.